This passage covers 5 T cell receptor beta chains from one sample sequenced in a study of blood T cell repertoires in COVID-19. Using immunoSEQ multiplex PCR, the repertoire was profiled, and TCRdb retains in-frame clones only, with some absent. The sample has more than 95,000 clones, around nine tenths seen once. Sample: peripheral blood. The receptors derive from a human donor in a cohort sampled during active COVID-19.

The chain combines TRBV6-4 with TRBJ2-6, with D unclear. The CDR3 consists of 14 residues. Germline V CDR1 and CDR2: MRHNA, SNTAGT. V dropped 5 bases and J dropped 3 bases, with 8 bases sitting between them. This CDR3 reads CASSFALGANVLTF. The CDR3 DNA reads as TGTGCCAGCAGTTTCGCGCTTGGGGCCAACGTCCTGACTTTC.

V is TRBV2 and J is TRBJ2-7, with 12 bases matching TRBD2. Trimming at V came to 3 bases and at J to 6 bases, leaving 6 bases not matched to a gene. The CDR3 sequence is 15 residues long. Looked up from germline, CDR1 is SNHLY and CDR2 is FYNNEI. CDR3: CASSDASGGAGEQYF. CDR3 DNA: TGTGCCAGCAGTGACGCTAGCGGGGGGGCCGGCGAGCAGTACTTC.

The V call is TRBV29-1, the J call TRBJ2-1, with TRBD2 matching over 7 bases. Germline V CDR1 and CDR2: SQVTM, ANQGSEA. Trimming took 4 bases from V and 5 from J; bases not matched to a gene: 11. The CDR3 is made up of 15 amino acids. The CDR3 DNA reads TGCAGCGTTGTAACTCGCGGGAGTGACAACAATGAGCAGTTCTTC. Encoded protein: CSVVTRGSDNNEQFF.

This sequence joins TRBV24-1 and TRBJ1-5, with a possible D match to TRBD1 (5 bases). This CDR3 region has 15 residues. Trimming pared 3 bases from V and 0 bases from J, leaving 8 bases between. CDR1 and CDR2 from the germline V gene are KGHDR and SFDVKD. For the CDR3, the DNA is TGTGCCACCAGTGATCCCAGGGCTAGCAATCAGCCCCAGCATTTT. It codes for CATSDPRASNQPQHF.

The chain couples TRBV4-2 to TRBJ1-5; D might be TRBD1 (5 bases). The CDR3 totals 17 residues. CDR1 and CDR2 (germline): LGHNA, YNFKEQ. Trimming left V 4 bases short and J 5 bases short, with 21 bases between. The CDR3 loop reads CASSPRLQGRNDQPQHF. CDR3 nucleotide sequence: TGTGCCAGCAGCCCCCGGCTCCAGGGCAGAAACGATCAGCCCCAGCATTTT.